Listed below are T cell receptor beta chains from one sample, sequenced in a study of cytomegalovirus exposure and HLA in healthy donors. The repertoire was sequenced with immunoSEQ multiplex PCR; TCRdb's copy has only in-frame clones and lacks some. Of approximately 100,000 clones listed, 74% are singletons. Input material: PBMCs. The source is a human donor in good health. CDR3s include the opening cysteine and the closing phenylalanine or tryptophan. Fields, in order: V gene, J gene, D gene, clone size, CDR3 protein, CDR3 DNA. The D gene is left open where the match is weak. Only part of the rows carry a size: once, few, many, or a class if the clone is expanded.

v_gene: TRBV27
j_gene: TRBJ2-1
d_gene: NA
abundance: NA
CDR3aa: CASTTPTARLGGSGRHEQFF
CDR3nt: TGTGCCAGCACCACCCCCACCGCCCGGCTAGGAGGGAGTGGGAGGCATGAGCAGTTCTTC

v_gene: TRBV2
j_gene: TRBJ2-7
d_gene: TRBD2
abundance: NA
CDR3aa: CASSEGGGLGLAGVDEQYF
CDR3nt: TGTGCCAGCAGCGAAGGGGGTGGACTGGGTCTAGCGGGAGTCGACGAGCAGTACTTC

v_gene: TRBV20-1
j_gene: TRBJ2-1
d_gene: NA
abundance: NA
CDR3aa: CSARIVNEQFF
CDR3nt: TGCAGTGCTAGGATAGTAAATGAGCAGTTCTTC

v_gene: TRBV19
j_gene: TRBJ2-6
d_gene: TRBD1
abundance: few
CDR3aa: CASKETGLSSGANVLTF
CDR3nt: TGTGCCAGTAAGGAGACAGGGTTGAGCTCTGGGGCCAACGTCCTGACTTTC

v_gene: TRBV5-1
j_gene: TRBJ1-2
d_gene: TRBD1
abundance: NA
CDR3aa: CASSSETGGAWSFPVGYTF
CDR3nt: TGCGCCAGCAGCTCCGAGACAGGGGGCGCGTGGTCTTTCCCGGTTGGCTACACCTTC

v_gene: TRBV19
j_gene: TRBJ2-1
d_gene: TRBD2
abundance: NA
CDR3aa: CASSIRGGRNEQFF
CDR3nt: TGTGCCAGTAGTATACGCGGGGGAAGGAATGAGCAGTTCTTC

v_gene: TRBV7-9
j_gene: TRBJ2-1
d_gene: NA
abundance: NA
CDR3aa: CASSLGLAYNEQFF
CDR3nt: TGTGCCAGCAGCTTAGGTCTAGCCTACAATGAGCAGTTCTTC

v_gene: TRBV19
j_gene: TRBJ1-2
d_gene: NA
abundance: NA
CDR3aa: CASSIGPTEQLAYGYTF
CDR3nt: TGTGCCAGTAGTATCGGTCCGACGGAGCAACTAGCTTATGGCTACACCTTC

v_gene: TRBV18
j_gene: TRBJ2-1
d_gene: NA
abundance: once
CDR3aa: CASSPPMAGNNEQFF
CDR3nt: TGTGCCAGCTCACCACCTATGGCAGGGAACAATGAGCAGTTCTTC

v_gene: TRBV2
j_gene: TRBJ1-4
d_gene: NA
abundance: NA
CDR3aa: CASSQQGGRLTNEKLFF
CDR3nt: TGTGCCAGCAGTCAACAGGGAGGGAGACTAACTAATGAAAAACTGTTTTTT

v_gene: TRBV19
j_gene: TRBJ1-2
d_gene: TRBD1
abundance: few
CDR3aa: CASKGGQLYGYTF
CDR3nt: TGTGCCAGTAAAGGGGGACAGCTCTATGGCTACACCTTC

v_gene: TRBV7-9
j_gene: TRBJ1-1
d_gene: NA
abundance: NA
CDR3aa: CASSLGTNTEAFF
CDR3nt: TGTGCCAGCAGCTTAGGTACTAACACTGAAGCTTTCTTT

v_gene: TRBV28
j_gene: TRBJ2-6
d_gene: NA
abundance: NA
CDR3aa: CASRDTGLSGANVLTF
CDR3nt: TGTGCCAGCAGGGACACAGGCCTCTCTGGGGCCAACGTCCTGACTTTC

v_gene: TRBV5-1
j_gene: TRBJ1-2
d_gene: TRBD1
abundance: NA
CDR3aa: CASSGTALPYNYGYTF
CDR3nt: TGCGCCAGCAGCGGGACAGCCCTACCCTATAACTATGGCTACACCTTC

v_gene: TRBV4-1
j_gene: TRBJ2-3
d_gene: TRBD2
abundance: NA
CDR3aa: CASSQGPSGSSTDTQYF
CDR3nt: TGCGCCAGCAGCCAAGGGCCTAGCGGGAGTAGCACAGATACGCAGTATTTT

v_gene: TRBV6-5
j_gene: TRBJ1-2
d_gene: TRBD1
abundance: NA
CDR3aa: CASSPTRGQGGYTF
CDR3nt: TGTGCCAGCAGCCCGACCCGTGGACAGGGTGGCTACACCTTC

v_gene: TRBV27
j_gene: TRBJ2-3
d_gene: NA
abundance: NA
CDR3aa: CASSLSRVSVGDTQYF
CDR3nt: TGTGCCAGCAGTTTATCGAGGGTTAGTGTCGGCGATACGCAGTATTTT

v_gene: TRBV27
j_gene: TRBJ2-7
d_gene: TRBD1
abundance: NA
CDR3aa: CASSAGTGREQYF
CDR3nt: TGTGCCAGCAGTGCAGGGACAGGGCGAGAGCAGTACTTC

v_gene: TRBV5-1
j_gene: TRBJ1-2
d_gene: NA
abundance: NA
CDR3aa: CASSPNPGSYGYTF
CDR3nt: TGCGCCAGCAGCCCGAACCCGGGTTCGTATGGCTACACCTTC

v_gene: TRBV7-8
j_gene: TRBJ2-1
d_gene: NA
abundance: NA
CDR3aa: CASSPSGGQQFF
CDR3nt: TGTGCCAGCAGTCCAAGTGGCGGGCAGCAGTTCTTC

v_gene: TRBV6-6
j_gene: TRBJ1-1
d_gene: NA
abundance: NA
CDR3aa: CANSGAEAFF
CDR3nt: TGTGCCAACTCAGGGGCTGAAGCTTTCTTT

v_gene: TRBV2
j_gene: TRBJ1-1
d_gene: NA
abundance: NA
CDR3aa: CASSDERGSLRYTEAFF
CDR3nt: TGTGCCAGCAGTGACGAGAGGGGGAGCCTTCGTTACACTGAAGCTTTCTTT

v_gene: TRBV7-9
j_gene: TRBJ2-1
d_gene: TRBD1
abundance: NA
CDR3aa: CASSSSITGDKTVNEQFF
CDR3nt: TGTGCCAGCAGCAGTTCCATTACAGGGGATAAGACTGTCAATGAGCAGTTCTTC

v_gene: TRBV30
j_gene: TRBJ1-4
d_gene: TRBD1
abundance: NA
CDR3aa: CAADKGARANEKLFF
CDR3nt: TGTGCTGCCGACAAGGGGGCTAGGGCTAATGAAAAACTGTTTTTT

v_gene: TRBV6-1
j_gene: TRBJ2-1
d_gene: NA
abundance: few
CDR3aa: CASSEAARNEQFF
CDR3nt: TGTGCCAGCAGTGAAGCGGCCAGGAATGAGCAGTTCTTC

v_gene: TRBV15
j_gene: TRBJ1-6
d_gene: NA
abundance: once
CDR3aa: CATSSGGMGNSPLHF
CDR3nt: TGTGCCACCAGCAGTGGGGGGATGGGAAATTCACCCCTCCACTTT

v_gene: TRBV9
j_gene: TRBJ1-2
d_gene: TRBD1
abundance: NA
CDR3aa: CASSSGQGRGYTF
CDR3nt: TGTGCCAGCAGCTCGGGACAGGGGAGAGGCTACACCTTC

v_gene: TRBV5-4
j_gene: TRBJ2-7
d_gene: TRBD1
abundance: few
CDR3aa: CASSLAPRTGGLLGSYEQYF
CDR3nt: TGTGCCAGCAGCTTGGCCCCACGTACAGGGGGGCTTCTAGGTTCCTACGAGCAGTACTTC

v_gene: TRBV7-9
j_gene: TRBJ2-4
d_gene: TRBD2
abundance: NA
CDR3aa: CASSTGGGRWPSKNIQYF
CDR3nt: TGTGCCAGCAGCACGGGAGGGGGGCGCTGGCCCTCGAAAAACATTCAGTACTTC

v_gene: TRBV6-5
j_gene: TRBJ2-7
d_gene: TRBD1
abundance: NA
CDR3aa: CASRGQGKTYEQYF
CDR3nt: TGTGCCAGCAGAGGACAGGGAAAAACCTACGAGCAGTACTTC

v_gene: TRBV7-9
j_gene: TRBJ1-1
d_gene: TRBD1
abundance: NA
CDR3aa: CASSLAGGGQGIPFF
CDR3nt: TGTGCCAGCAGCTTAGCGGGGGGCGGACAGGGGATTCCTTTCTTT

v_gene: TRBV29-1
j_gene: TRBJ2-6
d_gene: NA
abundance: NA
CDR3aa: CSVPQGLNSGANVLTF
CDR3nt: TGCAGCGTTCCCCAGGGCTTAAACTCTGGGGCCAACGTCCTGACTTTC

v_gene: TRBV5-4
j_gene: TRBJ1-4
d_gene: TRBD1
abundance: NA
CDR3aa: CASSLGGTGDEKLFF
CDR3nt: TGTGCCAGCAGCTTGGGGGGGACAGGGGATGAAAAACTGTTTTTT

v_gene: TRBV5-1
j_gene: TRBJ2-7
d_gene: NA
abundance: NA
CDR3aa: CASSSRSSYEQYF
CDR3nt: TGCGCCAGCAGCTCCAGAAGCTCCTACGAGCAGTACTTC

v_gene: TRBV30
j_gene: TRBJ2-7
d_gene: TRBD2
abundance: NA
CDR3aa: CAWINSGRTGEQYF
CDR3nt: TGTGCCTGGATCAACAGCGGGAGGACGGGCGAGCAGTACTTC

v_gene: TRBV6-1
j_gene: TRBJ2-7
d_gene: TRBD2
abundance: few
CDR3aa: CASTWGVSGGYEQYF
CDR3nt: TGTGCCAGCACCTGGGGGGTGAGCGGGGGGTACGAGCAGTACTTC

v_gene: TRBV28
j_gene: TRBJ2-1
d_gene: TRBD2
abundance: NA
CDR3aa: CASRAGTSGINEQFF
CDR3nt: TGTGCCAGCAGGGCCGGGACTAGCGGGATCAATGAGCAGTTCTTC

v_gene: TRBV7-2
j_gene: TRBJ1-4
d_gene: NA
abundance: NA
CDR3aa: CASSPHNEKLFF
CDR3nt: TGTGCCAGCAGCCCCCATAATGAAAAACTGTTTTTT

v_gene: TRBV9
j_gene: TRBJ1-1
d_gene: NA
abundance: NA
CDR3aa: CASSADLLNTEAFF
CDR3nt: TGTGCCAGCAGCGCGGACTTATTGAACACTGAAGCTTTCTTT

v_gene: TRBV28
j_gene: TRBJ1-1
d_gene: TRBD1
abundance: NA
CDR3aa: CASSSPGTGVRTEAFF
CDR3nt: TGTGCCAGCAGTTCGCCCGGGACAGGGGTAAGGACTGAAGCTTTCTTT

v_gene: TRBV28
j_gene: TRBJ1-4
d_gene: NA
abundance: NA
CDR3aa: CASMVGADRTEKLFF
CDR3nt: TGTGCCAGCATGGTGGGGGCCGATAGAACTGAAAAACTGTTTTTT

v_gene: TRBV5-1
j_gene: TRBJ2-1
d_gene: TRBD2
abundance: NA
CDR3aa: CASSPGPGRTSGIEQFF
CDR3nt: TGCGCCAGCAGCCCTGGGCCCGGTCGGACTAGCGGGATCGAACAGTTCTTC

v_gene: TRBV5-1
j_gene: TRBJ1-4
d_gene: TRBD1
abundance: few
CDR3aa: CASSLGGTGGNDEKLFF
CDR3nt: TGCGCCAGCAGCTTGGGCGGGACAGGGGGCAATGATGAAAAACTGTTTTTT